The 14 T cell receptor beta chains below all came from one sample that was sequenced in a study of beta chain features in type 1 diabetes. Expressed TCRB transcripts were sequenced because the isolated RNA had all been reverse transcribed beforehand. Method: immunoSEQ multiplex PCR; TCRdb's copy keeps in-frame clones and lacks some. In the table there are around 240,000 clones, over 9.5% of which are singletons. Sequencing was performed on naive CD4+ T cells from blood. The receptors originated from a woman aged 18-29 years in good health.

The V gene is TRBV18, the J gene TRBJ1-1, with 7 bases that match TRBD1. Germline V gives CDR1 KGHSH, CDR2 LQKENI. The CDR3 is 14 residues long. J was trimmed by 6 bases and V by 3 bases; bases with no gene match: 7. CDR3 DNA sequence: TGTGCCAGCTCACCGCTCGACAGGGCCTCTGAAGCTTTCTTT. Translation gives CASSPLDRASEAFF. The full variable domain, in which reference TRBV18 and TRBJ1-1 provide the parts outside the CDR3, is NAGVMQNPRHLVRRRGQEARLRCSPMKGHSHVYWYRQLPEEGLKFMVYLQKENIIDESGMPKERFSAEFPKEGPSILRIQQVVRGDSAAYFCASSPLDRASEAFFGQGTRLTVV.

This rearrangement joins TRBV5-1 to TRBJ2-7; TRBD2 agrees at 8 bases. Trimming at V came to 0 bases and at J to 0 bases, leaving 8 bases not matched to a gene. Germline values: CDR1 SGHRS, CDR2 YFSETQ. CDR3 length: 17 amino acids. The CDR3 region is CASSLASGGAPSYEQYF. The CDR3 DNA follows: TGCGCCAGCAGCTTGGCGAGCGGGGGCGCCCCCTCCTACGAGCAGTACTTC. Full variable domain (missing parts from reference TRBV5-1 and TRBJ2-7): KAGVTQTPRYLIKTRGQQVTLSCSPISGHRSVSWYQQTPGQGLQFLFEYFSETQRNKGNFPGRFSGRQFSNSRSEMNVSTLELGDSALYLCASSLASGGAPSYEQYFGPGTRLTVT.

The V call is TRBV28, the J call TRBJ2-1, with a tentative D call TRBD1 (6 bases). This CDR3 spans 13 amino acids. V was clipped by 6 bases and J by 4 bases, with 10 bases between them. Germline assignment: CDR1 MDHEN and CDR2 SYDVKM. CDR3 DNA: TGTGCCAGCAGAGGCACAGGGTACAATGAGCAGTTCTTC. Residues: CASRGTGYNEQFF.

The chain recombines TRBV5-4 with TRBJ2-2; D is undetermined. This CDR3 is 13 amino acids long. The V and J ends lost 4 bases and 4 bases respectively, with 8 bases between them. Germline assignment: CDR1 SGHNT and CDR2 YYREEE (reference sequence). The DNA for the CDR3 is TGTGCCAGCAGCGAGCCGGGCACCGGGGAGCTGTTTTTT. It yields the protein CASSEPGTGELFF. Full variable domain (outside the CDR3, taken from reference TRBV5-4 and TRBJ2-2): ETGVTQSPTHLIKTRGQQVTLRCSSQSGHNTVSWYQQALGQGPQFIFQYYREEENGRGNFPPRFSGLQFPNYSSELNVNALELDDSALYLCASSEPGTGELFFGEGSRLTVL.

The rearrangement joins TRBV5-1 to TRBJ2-7, with D uncertain. Trimming stripped 4 bases from V and 5 bases from J, with 13 bases between. CDR3 length: 13 amino acids. Germline CDR1 SGHRS, CDR2 YFSETQ. DNA for the CDR3: TGCGCCAGCAGCCACCCGAACTTAGACGAGCAGTACTTC. The encoded protein is CASSHPNLDEQYF.

The rearrangement links TRBV9 to TRBJ2-7, with 13 bases matching TRBD2. The CDR3 extends over 15 amino acids. Looked up from germline, CDR1 is SGDLS and CDR2 is YYNGEE. J lost 5 bases, V lost 3 bases, and 5 bases had no gene match. The CDR3, as DNA: TGTGCCAGCAGCGCGGGGACTAGCGGGAACCACGAGCAGTACTTC. Translating it yields CASSAGTSGNHEQYF.

The chain is built from TRBV18 and TRBJ2-7, with 9 nucleotides matching TRBD1. With V trimmed by 6 bases and J by 2 bases, 5 bases remained unmatched. CDR1 is KGHSH, CDR2 LQKENI, per germline. The CDR3 loop spans 14 amino acids. The CDR3 protein is CASSPGQGPYEQYF. The CDR3 DNA sequence: TGTGCCAGCTCCCCCGGACAGGGGCCCTACGAGCAGTACTTC.

This clone was counted ten times or more. Written as DNA, the CDR3 is TGTGCCAGCAGCCGAGGACAGGGCCTTAGCGAGCAGTACTTC. It is translated as CASSRGQGLSEQYF. The chain carries TRBV7-9 and TRBJ2-7; 8 bases fit TRBD1. J lost 6 bases, V lost 5 bases, and 9 bases had no gene match. The germline V gene encodes CDR1 SEHNR and CDR2 FQNEAQ (reference sequence). This CDR3 is 14 amino acids long.

Only a few counts were recorded for this clone. CDR3: CASSRDMQDIQYF. CDR3 nucleotides: TGTGCCAGCAGCCGGGATATGCAAGACATTCAGTACTTC. This chain joins TRBV7-8 and TRBJ2-4; D is perhaps TRBD2 (5 bases). Trimming removed 5 bases from V and 8 bases from J, with 13 bases in between. Per the germline V gene, CDR1 is SGHVS and CDR2 is FQNEAQ. The CDR3 covers 13 residues.

This clone was counted between two and nine times. V gene TRBV11-3 combines with J gene TRBJ2-1; D may be TRBD2 (6 bases). Germline V gives CDR1 SGHNT, CDR2 YENEEA. CDR3 size: 12 residues. Trimming took off 2 bases at V and 9 bases at J, with 8 bases between the two ends. CDR3 nucleotide sequence: TGTGCCAGCAGCTTACTCGGGGGTGAGCAGTTCTTC. Translating gives CASSLLGGEQFF.

This clone was counted only a few times. The CDR3 DNA sequence: TGTGCCTGGAGTCTAACTCCACCCGGCATTACGGGGAACACCGGGGAGCTGTTTTTT. Protein: CAWSLTPPGITGNTGELFF. The chain joins TRBV30 to TRBJ2-2; D gene ambiguous. V lost 2 bases to trimming and J lost 1 base, with 23 bases between them. The CDR3 loop spans 19 amino acids. From germline, CDR1 is GTSNPN and CDR2 SVGIG (reference sequence).

The chain is built from TRBV30 and TRBJ1-2; TRBD1 matches at 7 bases. The CDR3 is made up of 12 amino acids. Germline V gene data show CDR1 as GTSNPN and CDR2 as SVGIG (reference sequence). The trim removed 4 bases at V and 3 bases at J, leaving 2 bases unmatched. This chain's CDR3 is CAWNRGYYGYTF. The CDR3 DNA follows: TGTGCCTGGAACAGGGGTTACTATGGCTACACCTTC.

The table lists this clone with a few counts. This sequence joins TRBV7-7 and TRBJ2-3, with 7 positions matching TRBD1. Per germline, CDR1 SSHAT and CDR2 FNYEAQ (reference sequence). J gave up 5 bases and V 4 bases, and 6 bases lay outside the gene matches. The CDR3 covers 14 residues. As DNA, the CDR3 is TGTGCCAGCAGCTCCGACAGGGTGGGAGATACGCAGTATTTT. As protein: CASSSDRVGDTQYF. The full variable domain, in which reference TRBV7-7 and TRBJ2-3 provide the parts outside the CDR3, is GAGVSQSPRYKVTKRGQDVTLRCDPISSHATLYWYQQALGQGPEFLTYFNYEAQPDKSGLPSDRFSAERPEGSISTLTIQRTEQRDSAMYRCASSSDRVGDTQYFGPGTRLTVL.

The chain uses TRBV27 and TRBJ2-1, with TRBD2 matching 9 bases. The junction had 9 bases not matched to a gene; V was cut back by 3 bases and J by 6 bases. The CDR3 loop spans 16 amino acids. Germline V lookup: CDR1 MNHEY, CDR2 SMNVEV (reference sequence). The CDR3 sequence is CASSFRGTSRGNEQFF. The CDR3 coding sequence is TGTGCCAGCAGTTTCCGAGGGACTAGCAGGGGCAATGAGCAGTTCTTC.